The TCR beta chain described here comes from a study of T cell repertoires in cytomegalovirus infection. Study as a whole: Both recently identified HLA-C-restricted and well-studied HLA-B-restricted CMV epitopes were used in the study.

TCRdb itself ran the reads through MiXCR, one entry per CDR3 protein. The table has about 100,000 distinct CDR3 sequences, around 32% seen once. On this clonotype: The target antigen is unknown.

Trimming removed 6 bases from V and 8 bases from J, with 14 bases in between. The V gene's germline CDR1 is SQVTM and CDR2 ANQGSEA. The CDR3 sequence is 12 residues long. Broader study findings: What dominated the ex vivo response were HLA-C-restricted CMV-specific TCR beta clonotypes. Cumulative public TCR beta family frequency identified carriers of CMV plus the relevant HLA.

This specimen was CD8+ T cells from cultured PBMCs, taken from culture after CMV antigen stimulation. The gene calls are TRBV29-1 and TRBJ2-1; D is possibly TRBD2 (6 bases). The receptor was derived from a human donor in good health (CMV status not recorded). Some clones in this sample may be carry-over from other donors' samples. CDR3 coding DNA: TGCAGCGTGGGGCCGGGAGACGATGAGCAGTTCTTC. Translation gives CSVGPGDDEQFF.